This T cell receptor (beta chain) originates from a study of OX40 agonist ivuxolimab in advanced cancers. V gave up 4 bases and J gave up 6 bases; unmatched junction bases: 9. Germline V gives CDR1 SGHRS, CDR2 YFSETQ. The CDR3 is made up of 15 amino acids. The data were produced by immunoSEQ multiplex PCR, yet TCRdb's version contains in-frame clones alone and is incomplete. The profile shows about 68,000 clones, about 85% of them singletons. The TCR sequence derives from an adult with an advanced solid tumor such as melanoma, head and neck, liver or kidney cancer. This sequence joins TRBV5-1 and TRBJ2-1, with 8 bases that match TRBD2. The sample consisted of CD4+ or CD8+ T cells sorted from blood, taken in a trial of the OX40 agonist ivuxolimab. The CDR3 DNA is TGCGCCAGCAGCCACTTAGCGGGAATCTCCAATGAGCAGTTCTTC. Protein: CASSHLAGISNEQFF.